Listed below are T cell receptor beta chains from one sample, sequenced in a study of cytomegalovirus exposure and HLA in healthy donors. This table comes from immunoSEQ multiplex PCR, and its TCRdb copy is limited to in-frame clones, with some not included. Of roughly 100,000 clones listed, 70% are singletons. Sequencing was performed on PBMCs. These receptors came from a woman between 50 and 59 years old in good health and CMV-seropositive. CDR3s include the opening cysteine and the closing phenylalanine or tryptophan. A D gene is named only where the DNA matches it firmly. Clone size is not always given. Where it is, it says once, few, many or a class for expanded clones.

>once|NA|TRBV4-2|TRBJ2-6
TGTGCCAGCAGCCAAGCCGGTGGCTCTGGGGCCAACGTCCTGACTTTC
CASSQAGGSGANVLTF
>NA|NA|TRBV21-1|TRBJ1-1
TGTGCCAGCAGAACAGGGGACAACACTGAAGCTTTCTTT
CASRTGDNTEAFF
>NA|TRBD2|TRBV12-5|TRBJ2-7
TGTGCTAGTGGTTTGGGACTAGCGTCTAGCTCCTACGAGCAGTACTTC
CASGLGLASSSYEQYF
>NA|NA|TRBV10-2|TRBJ2-3
TGCGCCAGCAGTCCCGACTATTATACGCAGTATTTT
CASSPDYYTQYF
>NA|NA|TRBV19|TRBJ2-6
TGTGCCAGTAGTGCTTCACGGACTCCCCAGGCATCTGGGGCCAACGTCCTGACTTTC
CASSASRTPQASGANVLTF
>NA|NA|TRBV5-6|TRBJ2-7
TGTGCCAGCACCCCACTCCCAGTGGGAGGATCCTACGAGCAGTACTTC
CASTPLPVGGSYEQYF
>NA|NA|TRBV5-1|TRBJ2-7
TGCGCCAGCAGCTTGCTGGCGGGATCGGCGGGCTACGAGCAGTACTTC
CASSLLAGSAGYEQYF
>NA|NA|TRBV4-2|TRBJ1-2
TGTGCCAGCAGCCAAGTAATCTCCCTATCATCGTTAAACTATGGCTACACCTTC
CASSQVISLSSLNYGYTF
>NA|TRBD1|TRBV10-1|TRBJ1-2
TGCGCCAGCAGTGAGTCGGGGACAGATGGCTACACCTTC
CASSESGTDGYTF
>NA|TRBD2|TRBV7-6|TRBJ2-2
TGTGCCAGCAGCTTAATAGCGGGAGGGTGGACCGGGGAGCTGTTTTTT
CASSLIAGGWTGELFF
>once|NA|TRBV5-1|TRBJ2-7
TGCGCCAGCAGCTTTGGGGGCTTCTACGAGCAGTACTTC
CASSFGGFYEQYF
>NA|NA|TRBV5-4|TRBJ2-2
TGTGCCAGCAGCTTGGGACTAGAAGACACCGGGGAGCTGTTTTTT
CASSLGLEDTGELFF
>NA|TRBD1|TRBV5-1|TRBJ1-3
TGCGCCAGCAGCTCTGGTCCGACAGGGGACTCTGGAAACACCATATATTTT
CASSSGPTGDSGNTIYF
>NA|TRBD1|TRBV5-6|TRBJ2-7
TGTGCCAGCAGCTTGGTTGGTGCAGGGGGCTACGAGCAGTACTTC
CASSLVGAGGYEQYF
>few|NA|TRBV7-3|TRBJ2-3
TGTGCCAGCAGCCCTCAGGGTCCGCCAGATACGCAGTATTTT
CASSPQGPPDTQYF
>once|TRBD1|TRBV4-1|TRBJ1-3
TGCGCCAGCAGCCAAGATTTCAAGGGGGCAAGAAACACCATATATTTT
CASSQDFKGARNTIYF
>few|NA|TRBV27|TRBJ1-3
TGTGCCAGCAGCATGGGATGGGGGGCTGGAAACACCATATATTTT
CASSMGWGAGNTIYF
>NA|NA|TRBV6-6|TRBJ1-1
TGTGCCAGCAGGCCGGGACTCAACCAGAAGGGCACTGAAGCTTTCTTT
CASRPGLNQKGTEAFF
>NA|NA|TRBV30|TRBJ1-2
TGTGCCTCATACAGGACTGGCTACACCTTC
CASYRTGYTF
>once|TRBD2|TRBV7-2|TRBJ2-3
TGTGCCAGCAGCTCATTGGGGCGGGAGGTAGGCACAGATACGCAGTATTTT
CASSSLGREVGTDTQYF
>NA|NA|TRBV15|TRBJ2-2
TGTGCCACCAGCAGAGCACAGGGCTTGGACACCGGGGAGCTGTTTTTT
CATSRAQGLDTGELFF
>NA|TRBD1|TRBV11-2|TRBJ1-1
TGTGCCAGCAGCTCTTCGACAGGGATTGGACCTGAAGCTTTCTTT
CASSSSTGIGPEAFF
>NA|TRBD1|TRBV19|TRBJ1-2
TGTGCCAGTAGCGACAGGGGGCCTCTCGGCTACACCTTC
CASSDRGPLGYTF
>NA|TRBD1|TRBV14|TRBJ1-2
TGTGCCAGCAGCCAGGACAGGGTGAAGGGCTACACCTTC
CASSQDRVKGYTF
>NA|TRBD1|TRBV27|TRBJ1-1
TGTGCCAGCAGTTCCCCAGGGGGCGAGGCTTTCTTT
CASSSPGGEAFF
>NA|NA|TRBV5-1|TRBJ1-2
TGCGCCAGCAGCCCCTCGACAGTTAACTATGGCTACACCTTC
CASSPSTVNYGYTF
>NA|NA|TRBV14|TRBJ2-3
TGCGCCAGCAGCCAAGATCTAGCCCGTCCGGGGGATACGCAGTATTTT
CASSQDLARPGDTQYF